The subject of this entry is one TCR beta chain. What it recognizes is unknown. This specimen belongs to a study of shared clonotypes between healthy human individuals. Overall study: Every donor yielded three CD4 naive, three CD4 memory, two CD8 naive and one CD8 memory plate. Overall study results and limits: Rarefaction indicated that sorted-subset sequencing remained incomplete although depth was large.

CD45RA-negative memory and CD45RA+ naive subsets were split from the CD4+ cells. Samples underwent the assay at deep level. The repertoire was sequenced with immunoSEQ multiplex PCR; TCRdb's copy has only in-frame clones and lacks some. The sample consists of approximately 2,300,000 clones, roughly 90% of them appearing once. CDR3 length equals 14 residues. Germline assignment: CDR1 GTSNPN and CDR2 SVGIG (reference sequence). This TCR derives from a man between 18 and 35 years old in good health. Some clones in this sample may be carry-over from other donors' samples. The chain recombines TRBV30 with TRBJ2-5, with 8 bases identical to TRBD1. The J call may be wrong; the DNA end is better matched by TRBJ2-7. The sequenced material came from naive CD4+ T cells from PBMCs. Described subset: CD45RA+ positively selected. Here the CDR3 reads CAWGTGTGPYEQYF. The CDR3 DNA is TGTGCCTGGGGGACCGGGACAGGTCCCTACGAGCAGTACTTC.